Each of the 16 T cell receptor beta chains below was sequenced from the same sample in a study of T cells and copy number aberrations in small-cell lung cancer (dated by TCRdb to the early 2020s). Libraries were built with the immunoSEQ multiplex PCR assay. TCRdb provides this immuneACCESS table in a form limited to in-frame rearrangements. Some clones are lacking; in checked studies, under half of them reflect an unresolved V gene, and why the rest are absent is not known. This sample holds some 1,300 clones; around 83% were observed only once. The ten largest clones take up around 4.9% of the sample. The sequencing sample was made of tumor tissue. Receptors were obtained from a woman between 45 and 65 years old with small cell lung cancer.

The chain is built from TRBV9 and TRBJ2-1, with TRBD2 matching 7 bases. CDR1 and CDR2 from the germline V gene are SGDLS and YYNGEE. This CDR3 region has 15 residues. V shed 4 bases and J 5 bases; nucleotides not matched to a gene: 9. CDR3 sequence reads: CASSKSGVSDNEQFF. DNA of the CDR3: TGTGCCAGCAGCAAGAGCGGGGTTAGTGACAATGAGCAGTTCTTC. Full variable domain (missing parts from reference TRBV9 and TRBJ2-1): DSGVTQTPKHLITATGQRVTLRCSPRSGDLSVYWYQQSLDQGLQFLIQYYNGEERAKGNILERFSAQQFPDLHSELNLSSLELGDSALYFCASSKSGVSDNEQFFGPGTRLTVL.

Here the CDR3 DNA reads TGTGCCAGCAGACTCGGGGCCGCAGATACGCAGTATTTT. Protein: CASRLGAADTQYF. J is TRBJ2-3 and V is TRBV27; perhaps D is TRBD1 or TRBD2 (5 bases each). Germline assignment: CDR1 MNHEY and CDR2 SMNVEV (reference sequence). V lost 6 bases, J lost 4 bases, and 11 bases lay in between. This CDR3 spans 13 amino acids.

This clone showed up just a few times. The chain recombines TRBV10-3 with TRBJ1-2; no firm D call. In germline, CDR1 is ENHRY, CDR2 SYGVKD. Deletions cut 2 bases from V and 8 bases from J, with 9 bases between. This CDR3 region has 12 residues. The DNA of the CDR3 is TGTGCCATCAGTGAGCGGACGTCCGGCTACACCTTC. As protein: CAISERTSGYTF.

CDR3 loop: CASSSGTLEEGEQFF. The CDR3 DNA reads TGTGCCAGCAGCTCCGGGACTTTAGAGGAGGGTGAGCAGTTCTTC. This rearrangement joins TRBV11-1 to TRBJ2-1; tentative D call: TRBD2 (6 bases). The V end lost 4 bases, the J end lost 9 bases, and 19 bases lay between the germline ends. The CDR3 contains 15 residues. Germline loops: CDR1 SGHAT, CDR2 FQDESV (reference sequence).

The chain joins TRBV7-9 to TRBJ2-6, with 8 bases lining up with TRBD1. J lost 3 bases, V lost 4 bases, and 5 bases had no gene match. Germline CDR1 SEHNR, CDR2 FQNEAQ (reference sequence). CDR3 length: 16 residues. The CDR3 spells CASSSYRGDGANVLTF. The CDR3 coding sequence is TGTGCCAGCAGCTCATACAGGGGGGATGGGGCCAACGTCCTGACTTTC. The full variable domain, with the rest looked up from reference TRBV7-9 and TRBJ2-6, is DTGVSQNPRHKITKRGQNVTFRCDPISEHNRLYWYRQTLGQGPEFLTYFQNEAQLEKSRLLSDRFSAERPKGSFSTLEIQRTEQGDSAMYLCASSSYRGDGANVLTFGAGSRLTVL.

The rearrangement uses TRBV29-1 and TRBJ2-7; D unresolved. This CDR3 has 13 amino acids. CDR1 and CDR2 from the germline V gene are SQVTM and ANQGSEA. Trimming took 4 bases from V and 3 from J, leaving 13 bases between them. The CDR3 DNA reads TGCAGCGTTGGAGTACAGCCGAACTACGAGCAGTACTTC. Translating it yields CSVGVQPNYEQYF.

This chain links TRBV7-9 with TRBJ2-1, with D tentatively TRBD2 (6 bases). The CDR3 covers 14 residues. CDR1 and CDR2 from the germline V gene are SEHNR and FQNEAQ (reference sequence). V lost 1 base to trimming and J lost 5 bases, with 9 bases between them. The CDR3 loop is CASSLDGGNNEQFF. For the CDR3, the DNA is TGTGCCAGCAGCTTAGATGGGGGGAACAATGAGCAGTTCTTC.

The chain employs TRBV19 and TRBJ2-1; the match to TRBD2 covers 8 bases. The length of the CDR3 is 15 residues. Looked up from germline, CDR1 is LNHDA and CDR2 is SQIVND (reference sequence). J gave up 3 bases and V 6 bases, and 7 bases lay outside the gene matches. CDR3 nucleotide sequence: TGTGCCAGTAGACAAAAGCGGGAGCTCTACAATGAGCAGTTCTTC. Its translation: CASRQKRELYNEQFF.

The rearrangement uses TRBV5-1 and TRBJ2-3; 10 bases match TRBD1. The CDR3 extends over 16 amino acids. Looked up from germline, CDR1 is SGHRS and CDR2 is YFSETQ. The V gene end was trimmed by 0 bases and the J gene end by 1 base; junction bases not matched to a gene: 2. CDR3: CASSLGGTGGTDTQYF. In nucleotides, the CDR3 is TGCGCCAGCAGCTTGGGCGGGACAGGGGGCACAGATACGCAGTATTTT.

V is TRBV28 and J is TRBJ1-1, with unresolved D. Germline CDR1 MDHEN, CDR2 SYDVKM. The CDR3 has 13 residues. V lost 6 bases to trimming and J lost 0 bases, with 8 bases between them. Written as DNA, the CDR3 is TGTGCCAGCAGCCGCAGATTGAACACTGAAGCTTTCTTT. Translation gives CASSRRLNTEAFF.

This clone occurred a few times. The chain combines TRBV11-2 with TRBJ1-1; D is unclear. Trimming pared 4 bases from V and 2 bases from J, leaving 14 bases between. CDR1 SGHAT and CDR2 FQNNGV come from the germline V gene. The CDR3 is 15 residues long. The CDR3, as DNA: TGTGCCAGCAGCTCGAGGCTAGGAGCTAACACTGAAGCTTTCTTT. Translation: CASSSRLGANTEAFF.

The V call is TRBV7-2, the J call TRBJ1-1; no firm D call. Trimming took off 5 bases at V and 4 bases at J, with 14 bases between the two ends. Germline V gene data show CDR1 as SGHTA and CDR2 as FQGNSA. The CDR3 length is 14 residues. This chain's CDR3 is CASSLAGFGTEAFF. The CDR3 nucleotides read TGTGCCAGCAGCCTCGCCGGTTTTGGCACTGAAGCTTTCTTT.

The V and J genes are TRBV4-3 and TRBJ2-3; 11 bases agree with TRBD2. J lost 8 bases, V lost 1 base, and 5 bases had no gene match. From germline, CDR1 is LGHNA and CDR2 YSLEER. The CDR3 runs 15 residues. CDR3 amino acids: CASSQATGLAGTQYF. The CDR3 DNA sequence: TGCGCCAGCAGCCAAGCTACTGGACTAGCGGGTACGCAGTATTTT.

The chain couples TRBV4-1 to TRBJ2-3; a weak D match, TRBD2 (5 bases). The V gene's germline CDR1 is MGHRA and CDR2 YSYEKL. The CDR3 loop spans 16 amino acids. V lost 0 bases, J lost 1 base, and 11 bases lay in between. The CDR3 DNA is TGCGCCAGCAGCCAAGACCGGGGAATGGGCACAGATACGCAGTATTTT. Its translation is CASSQDRGMGTDTQYF.

The chain recombines TRBV7-9 with TRBJ1-3; 9 bases agree with TRBD1. Germline V gene sequence: CDR1 SEHNR, CDR2 FQNEAQ (reference sequence). This CDR3 is built from 16 residues. The junction had 9 bases not matched to a gene; V was cut back by 1 base and J by 8 bases. This CDR3 reads CASSLEGTGFLDTIYF. As DNA, the CDR3 is TGTGCCAGCAGCTTAGAGGGGACAGGGTTCTTGGACACCATATATTTT.

The chain is built from TRBV30 and TRBJ2-3, with TRBD2 matching 16 bases. The CDR3 has 16 residues. Trimming cost V 4 bases and J 10 bases; bases outside gene matches: 11. Germline V gene lookup returns CDR1 GTSNPN and CDR2 SVGIG (reference sequence). The CDR3 loop is CAWTLPAGLAGGSQYF. The CDR3 nucleotides are TGTGCCTGGACCCTCCCTGCGGGACTAGCGGGAGGGTCGCAGTATTTT.